These 28 T cell receptor beta chains originate from one sample sequenced in a study of blood T cells in healthy people across ages. Using a J-beta primer mix together with a sample-barcoded 5' primer, a second PCR was run for roughly 7 to 11 cycles. TCRdb processed the 5' RACE reads anew with MiXCR; each CDR3 protein has one entry. The sample lists fewer than 900,000 distinct CDR3 sequences, roughly 43% occurring once. The sequencing sample was made of blood. Source of these receptors: a woman aged 55 to 70 in good health.

On this clonotype itself: This may stem from a read error, because a much larger clone lies one nucleotide away. The CDR3 here is CSVEGTACEQYF. The CDR3 DNA reads as TGCAGCGTTGAGGGGACAGCCTGCGAGCAGTACTTC. This chain joins TRBV29-1 and TRBJ2-7; TRBD1 matches 7 bases. Germline loops: CDR1 SQVTM, CDR2 ANQGSEA. This CDR3 has 12 amino acids. Losses at the gene ends were 3 bases for V and 6 bases for J; bases not matched to a gene: 5.

The chain has TRBV6-6 and TRBJ2-5; D is unclear. Per the germline V gene, CDR1 is MNHNY and CDR2 is SVGAGI (reference sequence). CDR3 length: 13 residues. Trimming took 2 bases from V and 11 from J, leaving 15 bases between them. The CDR3 nucleotides read TGTGCCAGCAGTTACGGATCCACGGGTGAGCAGTACTTC. Its protein product is CASSYGSTGEQYF.

As concerns this clonotype: This could be a read error, since a much larger clone is one nucleotide away. The J gene is TRBJ2-7, the V gene TRBV9; D remains ambiguous. Germline CDR1 is SGDLS and CDR2 is YYNGEE. The CDR3 length is 15 residues. CDR3 residues: CASSVTSVGSYKQYF. The CDR3 DNA sequence: TGTGCCAGCAGCGTAACAAGCGTAGGGTCCTACAAGCAGTACTTC.

This clonotype has only a few counts. The chain combines TRBV9 with TRBJ2-3; no clear D gene. V shed 0 bases and J shed 3 bases, with 8 bases lying between them. Germline V gene lookup returns CDR1 SGDLS and CDR2 YYNGEE. This CDR3 has 14 amino acids. CDR3 coding DNA: TGTGCCAGCAGCGTAGGTGACTTGACAGATACGCAGTATTTT. It specifies CASSVGDLTDTQYF.

A few counts support this clonotype. This chain connects TRBV6-6 to TRBJ1-2; possibly TRBD1 for D (6 bases). V gave up 6 bases and J gave up 3 bases, with 14 bases separating them. The CDR3 consists of 14 residues. Germline-derived CDR1 and CDR2 are MNHNY and SVGAGI (reference sequence). Here the CDR3 reads CASRVGGADYGYTF. The CDR3 DNA follows: TGTGCCAGCAGGGTGGGGGGCGCTGACTATGGCTACACCTTC.

Turning to this clonotype: Sequence at one end of the junction differs from germline and may be a read error. The rearrangement links TRBV7-2 to TRBJ1-2, with a weak D call TRBD1 (6 bases). This CDR3 is built from 14 residues. CDR1 and CDR2 (germline): SGHTA, FQGNSA. In DNA, the CDR3 is TGTGCCAGCAGCTTTGACAGGAGTTCCTATGGCTGCACCTTC. Protein: CASSFDRSSYGCTF.

This clonotype occurred a few times. The chain is built from TRBV7-9 and TRBJ1-1; TRBD1 agrees at 12 bases. Trimming took 5 bases from V and 13 from J; bases not matched to a gene: 8. The CDR3 contains 13 residues. Germline loops: CDR1 SEHNR, CDR2 FQNEAQ (reference sequence). Here the CDR3 DNA reads TGTGCCAGCAGCGAGGGACAGGGGGCAAGAGGTTTCTTT. Its protein is CASSEGQGARGFF.

V gene TRBV7-2 combines with J gene TRBJ1-5; unclear D gene. V dropped 5 bases and J dropped 5 bases, with 10 bases sitting between them. This CDR3 is 13 amino acids long. Per the germline V gene, CDR1 is SGHTA and CDR2 is FQGNSA. CDR3 loop: CASSPMLDQPQHF. The DNA of the CDR3 is TGTGCCAGCAGCCCAATGTTAGATCAGCCCCAGCATTTT.

The chain is built from TRBV20-1 and TRBJ2-1, with D maybe TRBD2 (6 bases). This CDR3 has 15 amino acids. Germline V gene lookup returns CDR1 DFQATT and CDR2 SNEGSKA (reference sequence). The V gene lost 3 bases and the J gene lost 6 bases, with 18 bases spanning the gap. The CDR3 DNA follows: TGCAGTGCTAGGGTGGGGCGGGGAATTGGCAATGAGCAGTTCTTC. Encoded protein: CSARVGRGIGNEQFF.

The rearrangement joins TRBV20-1 to TRBJ2-5; possible D gene TRBD2, 6 bases. The CDR3 spans 14 residues. V lost 4 bases, J lost 1 base, and 13 bases lay in between. From germline, CDR1 is DFQATT and CDR2 SNEGSKA (reference sequence). The CDR3 loop reads CSATMGDFQETQYF. The CDR3, as DNA: TGCAGTGCTACCATGGGGGACTTCCAAGAGACCCAGTACTTC.

The chain joins TRBV5-5 to TRBJ2-3, with D possibly matching TRBD1 (6 bases). The germline V gene has CDR1 SGHKS and CDR2 YYEKEE (reference sequence). The CDR3 contains 15 residues. V lost 3 bases and J lost 5, with 16 bases in between. The CDR3 here is CASSYPGQGIDTQYF. The CDR3 DNA reads TGTGCCAGCAGCTACCCCGGGCAGGGGATAGATACGCAGTATTTT.

V usage is TRBV5-1 and J usage is TRBJ2-5, with TRBD2 matching 10 bases. The length of the CDR3 is 16 residues. Germline CDR1 SGHRS, CDR2 YFSETQ. V lost 3 bases to trimming and J lost 11 bases; unmatched junction nucleotides: 16. CDR3 sequence: CASSWVGLAGVNEQYF. In nucleotides, the CDR3 is TGCGCCAGCAGCTGGGTAGGTCTAGCGGGGGTCAATGAGCAGTACTTC.

The genes are TRBV6-2 or TRBV6-3 and TRBJ2-5; possible D gene TRBD1, 6 bases. Germline V lookup: CDR1 MNHEY, CDR2 SVGEGT. Trimming stripped 1 base from V and 2 bases from J, with 11 bases between. The CDR3 is made up of 15 amino acids. The CDR3 loop is CASSYLGRGQETQYF. CDR3 in DNA: TGTGCCAGCAGTTACTTGGGCAGGGGACAAGAGACCCAGTACTTC.

The chain recombines TRBV27 with TRBJ1-2, with TRBD1 as a possible D gene (6 bases). Germline V gene lookup returns CDR1 MNHEY and CDR2 SMNVEV (reference sequence). The length of the CDR3 is 12 residues. Trimming took 10 bases from V and 2 from J, leaving 11 bases between them. CDR3 DNA: TGTGCCACCGGACAGATCAACTATGGCTACACCTTC. This codes for CATGQINYGYTF.

This clonotype was detected only a few times. The chain links TRBV12-3 or TRBV12-4 to TRBJ2-1, with 9 bases that match TRBD1. J gave up 8 bases and V 10 bases, and 3 bases lay outside the gene matches. There are 11 residues in the CDR3. CDR3 sequence: CATRTGDEQFF. The CDR3 region has the DNA TGTGCCACCAGGACAGGGGATGAGCAGTTCTTC.

A note on this clonotype: A junction end diverges from the germline sequence, so it may reflect a read error. This CDR3 is CACSPPRILEGAFF. In nucleotides, the CDR3 is TGTGCCTGCAGCCCACCCCGGATCCTCGAAGGAGCTTTCTTT. The chain is built from TRBV25-1 and TRBJ1-1; D gene uncertain. The CDR3 spans 14 residues. Germline V gene lookup returns CDR1 MGHDK and CDR2 SYGVNS.

This clonotype has only a few counts. This chain joins TRBV3-1 and TRBJ1-1; 7 nucleotides match TRBD1. Germline V gene data show CDR1 as LGHDT and CDR2 as YNNKEL (reference sequence). V lost 6 bases to trimming and J lost 4 bases; unmatched junction nucleotides: 11. CDR3 size: 15 residues. In DNA, the CDR3 is TGTGCCAGCAGACCCTATACAGGGGAAGGCACTGAAGCTTTCTTT. Translated, it gives CASRPYTGEGTEAFF.

There are a few counts of this clonotype. The J gene is TRBJ2-7, the V gene TRBV6-5; TRBD1 agrees at 8 bases. Trimming removed 7 bases from V and 2 bases from J; junction bases left unmatched: 10. In germline, CDR1 is MNHEY, CDR2 SVGAGI. This CDR3 spans 15 amino acids. The CDR3 coding sequence is TGTGCCAGCATCTTCCGGACAGGGAATGCCTACGAGCAGTACTTC. Translated, it gives CASIFRTGNAYEQYF.

This chain joins TRBV10-3 and TRBJ2-5, with D tentatively TRBD1 (5 bases). Germline lookup yields CDR1 ENHRY and CDR2 SYGVKD. V lost 3 bases and J 11 bases, leaving 16 bases between the germline ends. The CDR3 totals 13 residues. The CDR3 DNA reads as TGTGCCATCAGTGACTTGGACAACAATGAGCAGTACTTC. It codes for CAISDLDNNEQYF.

This chain joins TRBV12-3 or TRBV12-4 and TRBJ1-1; D perhaps matches TRBD1 (6 bases). This CDR3 has 15 amino acids. With 1 base removed from V and 0 bases from J, the gap between germline ends came to 9 bases. This CDR3 reads CASSLGGQLNTEAFF. CDR3 coding DNA: TGTGCCAGCAGTTTAGGAGGACAGTTGAACACTGAAGCTTTCTTT.

The chain links TRBV14 to TRBJ1-2, with a possible D match to TRBD1 (5 bases). In germline, CDR1 is SGHDN, CDR2 FVKESK. V was trimmed by 0 bases and J by 5 bases, leaving 10 bases between them. CDR3 length: 14 residues. CDR3 in amino acids: CASSQDHGGYGYTF. The CDR3 region has the DNA TGTGCCAGCAGCCAAGATCACGGGGGATATGGCTACACCTTC.

This chain links TRBV11-2 with TRBJ2-1; D is undetermined. The germline CDR1 and CDR2 sequences are SGHAT and FQNNGV. This CDR3 has 17 residues. Trimming pared 1 base from V and 6 bases from J, leaving 19 bases between. This CDR3 is CASSLGVVRNSLNEQFF. As DNA, the CDR3 is TGTGCCAGCAGCTTAGGAGTGGTGAGGAATTCGCTCAATGAGCAGTTCTTC.

The CDR3 region is CSAHQRRTDTQYF. CDR3 bases: TGCAGTGCTCATCAGCGGCGCACAGATACGCAGTATTTT. The genes are TRBV20-1 and TRBJ2-3; D perhaps matches TRBD2 (5 bases). V was cut by 5 bases and J by 1 base, with 10 bases left in between. The CDR3 sequence is 13 residues long. Germline-derived CDR1 and CDR2 are DFQATT and SNEGSKA (reference sequence).

This clonotype has more than one count but fewer than ten. J is TRBJ2-7 and V is TRBV7-2, with TRBD2 matching 9 bases. The germline gives CDR1 SGHTA, CDR2 FQGNSA. J was trimmed by 3 bases and V by 3 bases; bases with no gene match: 6. This CDR3 is built from 15 residues. The DNA of the CDR3 is TGTGCCAGCAGCTTCCTAGCGGGATCGAGCTACGAGCAGTACTTC. This encodes CASSFLAGSSYEQYF.

This sequence joins TRBV29-1 and TRBJ1-3; TRBD1 matches at 7 bases. Unmatched junction bases numbered 11, after V lost 7 bases and J lost 2 bases. The CDR3 runs to 15 residues. Germline assignment: CDR1 SQVTM and CDR2 ANQGSEA. The CDR3 bases are TGCAGCGCTGGGAATCACAGGGGAACTGGAAACACCATATATTTT. Protein product: CSAGNHRGTGNTIYF.

This clonotype was counted ten times or more. The CDR3 nucleotides read TGTGCCAGCAGTTCCACAGGGGTCGCCTACGAGCAGTACTTC. Its protein is CASSSTGVAYEQYF. The rearrangement links TRBV4-2 to TRBJ2-7, with TRBD1 matching over 7 bases. V shed 6 bases, J shed 2 bases, and the junction held 7 bases outside the gene matches. CDR3 length: 14 amino acids. Germline lookup yields CDR1 LGHNA and CDR2 YNFKEQ.

This clonotype appeared a single time. The chain links TRBV29-1 to TRBJ1-1; unclear D gene. The germline CDR1 and CDR2 sequences are SQVTM and ANQGSEA. There are 13 residues in the CDR3. Trimming stripped 4 bases from V and 4 bases from J, with 13 bases between. The CDR3, as DNA: TGCAGCGTTGTTTCAGGCGTGAGCACTGAAGCTTTCTTT. It is translated as CSVVSGVSTEAFF.

This clonotype appeared a few times. V usage is TRBV12-3 or TRBV12-4 and J usage is TRBJ2-1; D is perhaps TRBD1 or TRBD2 (5 bases each). V lost 3 bases, J lost 6 bases, and 15 bases lay in between. The CDR3 length is 15 residues. CDR3 coding DNA: TGTGCCAGCAGTTTTTACAGGCAGGGAGCCAATGAGCAGTTCTTC. Amino acids: CASSFYRQGANEQFF.